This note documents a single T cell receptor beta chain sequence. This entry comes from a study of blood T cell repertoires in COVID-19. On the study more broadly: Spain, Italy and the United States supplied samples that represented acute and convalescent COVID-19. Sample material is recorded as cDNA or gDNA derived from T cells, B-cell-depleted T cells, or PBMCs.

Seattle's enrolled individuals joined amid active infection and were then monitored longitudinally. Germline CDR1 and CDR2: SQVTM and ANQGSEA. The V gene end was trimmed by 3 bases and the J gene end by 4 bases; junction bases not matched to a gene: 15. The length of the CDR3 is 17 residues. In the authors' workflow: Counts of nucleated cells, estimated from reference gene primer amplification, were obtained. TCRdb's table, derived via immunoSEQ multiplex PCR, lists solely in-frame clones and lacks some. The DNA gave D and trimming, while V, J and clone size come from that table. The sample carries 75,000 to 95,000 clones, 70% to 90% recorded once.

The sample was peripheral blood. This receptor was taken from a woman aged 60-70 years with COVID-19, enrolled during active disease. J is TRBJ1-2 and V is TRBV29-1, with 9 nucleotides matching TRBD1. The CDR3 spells CSVDRSSGTGGLYGYTF. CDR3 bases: TGCAGCGTTGATAGGTCGTCAGGTACAGGGGGCCTCTATGGCTACACCTTC.